The 11 T cell receptor beta chains listed next were all sequenced from one sample in a study of beta chain features in type 1 diabetes. Study findings and constraints: All four CD4+ subsets of Type 1 diabetes patients contained TCRB CDR3s that were moderately but significantly shorter.

These TCRs are of unknown antigen specificity. As every portion of the isolated RNA was reverse transcribed, the sequencing read expressed TCRB transcripts. Profiling relied on immunoSEQ multiplex PCR, and the TCRdb table lists in-frame clones only, not all of them. The data show almost 350,000 clones, 7% to 10% seen once. Sequenced material: central memory CD4+ T cells from blood. These receptors all come from a man aged 25 to 40 with type 1 diabetes.

The chain uses TRBV25-1 and TRBJ2-7; D might be TRBD2 (6 bases). The CDR3 spans 14 residues. Looked up from germline, CDR1 is MGHDK and CDR2 is SYGVNS. Trimming cost V 8 bases and J 0 bases, with 14 bases left between them. The CDR3 loop is CASGGIEDSYEQYF. The CDR3 nucleotides read TGTGCCAGCGGCGGGATTGAAGACTCCTACGAGCAGTACTTC.

This clone was picked up a small number of times. The chain recombines TRBV20-1 with TRBJ2-7; D is uncertain. V lost 5 bases and J lost 7, with 9 bases in between. This CDR3 has 10 residues. The germline CDR1 and CDR2 sequences are DFQATT and SNEGSKA (reference sequence). The CDR3: CSAERDEQYF. In DNA, the CDR3 is TGCAGTGCTGAACGTGATGAGCAGTACTTC.

This clone was observed a handful of times. The rearrangement links TRBV7-9 to TRBJ1-2; 7 nucleotides match TRBD1. There are 14 residues in the CDR3. Germline values: CDR1 SEHNR, CDR2 FQNEAQ (reference sequence). J lost 8 bases, V lost 4 bases, and 10 bases had no gene match. The CDR3 nucleotides are TGTGCCAGCAGCTATTTTAAAGGACAGGACGGCTACACCTTC. It specifies CASSYFKGQDGYTF.

This clone was counted a few times. V is TRBV9 and J is TRBJ1-6; D may be TRBD1 (5 bases). Germline CDR1 is SGDLS and CDR2 is YYNGEE. V dropped 0 bases and J dropped 5 bases, with 9 bases sitting between them. This CDR3 region has 15 residues. CDR3 amino acids: CASSVEGRNNSPLHF. CDR3 nucleotide sequence: TGTGCCAGCAGCGTAGAGGGGCGTAATAATTCACCCCTCCACTTT.

This clone came up a few times. The chain uses TRBV5-1 and TRBJ1-6; D is perhaps TRBD1 (6 bases). The CDR3 is made up of 15 amino acids. Looked up from germline, CDR1 is SGHRS and CDR2 is YFSETQ. The germline V and J ends were trimmed by 0 bases and 8 bases, with 12 bases remaining between them. CDR3 amino acids: CASSLALRGDSPLHF. CDR3 DNA: TGCGCCAGCAGCTTGGCTCTCAGGGGTGATTCACCCCTCCACTTT.

The chain carries TRBV7-9 and TRBJ2-1; the match to TRBD1 covers 8 bases. From germline, CDR1 is SEHNR and CDR2 FQNEAQ (reference sequence). With V trimmed by 5 bases and J by 4 bases, 7 bases remained unmatched. The CDR3 runs to 15 residues. CDR3 sequence: CASSVQGADYNEQFF. The CDR3 nucleotides read TGTGCCAGCAGCGTTCAGGGGGCTGATTACAATGAGCAGTTCTTC.

This clone has more than one count but fewer than ten. The V call is TRBV4-1, the J call TRBJ2-5; possibly TRBD1 for D (5 bases). The V gene lost 0 bases and the J gene lost 7 bases, with 12 bases spanning the gap. This CDR3 spans 14 amino acids. Germline loops: CDR1 MGHRA, CDR2 YSYEKL. The DNA for the CDR3 is TGCGCCAGCAGCCAAGATTCAGGGTATAGGACCCAGTACTTC. This translates into CASSQDSGYRTQYF.

The V and J genes are TRBV6-6 and TRBJ2-5, with TRBD2 as a possible D gene (5 bases). CDR3 length: 14 residues. V lost 2 bases to trimming and J lost 3 bases, with 10 bases between them. The germline gives CDR1 MNHNY, CDR2 SVGAGI (reference sequence). The chain's CDR3 is CASSYRREKETQYF. The CDR3 region has the DNA TGTGCCAGCAGTTACCGTAGGGAGAAAGAGACCCAGTACTTC.

A few counts support this clone. The J gene is TRBJ2-5, the V gene TRBV28; 7 bases line up with TRBD1. V was clipped by 1 base and J by 5 bases; unmatched bases: 4. Germline loops: CDR1 MDHEN, CDR2 SYDVKM. The CDR3 has 14 amino acids. CDR3 region: CASSLSTGSETQYF. CDR3 nucleotides: TGTGCCAGCAGTTTATCGACAGGGTCGGAGACCCAGTACTTC. Full variable domain (remainder filled in from reference TRBV28 and TRBJ2-5): DVKVTQSSRYLVKRTGEKVFLECVQDMDHENMFWYRQDPGLGLRLIYFSYDVKMKEKGDIPEGYSVSREKKERFSLILESASTNQTSMYLCASSLSTGSETQYFGPGTRLLVL.

The chain links TRBV4-3 to TRBJ2-1, with D maybe TRBD2 (6 bases). The germline gives CDR1 LGHNA, CDR2 YSLEER. CDR3 length equals 15 residues. V lost 4 bases and J 3 bases, leaving 13 bases between the germline ends. The CDR3 here is CASSRQQRVYNEQFF. The CDR3 DNA follows: TGCGCCAGCAGCCGCCAACAGCGGGTCTACAATGAGCAGTTCTTC.

The chain combines TRBV7-2 with TRBJ1-1; tentatively, D is TRBD1 (5 bases). The CDR3 covers 14 residues. The germline CDR1 and CDR2 sequences are SGHTA and FQGNSA. V shed 4 bases and J shed 1 base, with 10 bases lying between them. For the CDR3, the DNA is TGTGCCAGCAGCTCGGGACTCTCGAACACTGAAGCTTTCTTT. Translating gives CASSSGLSNTEAFF.